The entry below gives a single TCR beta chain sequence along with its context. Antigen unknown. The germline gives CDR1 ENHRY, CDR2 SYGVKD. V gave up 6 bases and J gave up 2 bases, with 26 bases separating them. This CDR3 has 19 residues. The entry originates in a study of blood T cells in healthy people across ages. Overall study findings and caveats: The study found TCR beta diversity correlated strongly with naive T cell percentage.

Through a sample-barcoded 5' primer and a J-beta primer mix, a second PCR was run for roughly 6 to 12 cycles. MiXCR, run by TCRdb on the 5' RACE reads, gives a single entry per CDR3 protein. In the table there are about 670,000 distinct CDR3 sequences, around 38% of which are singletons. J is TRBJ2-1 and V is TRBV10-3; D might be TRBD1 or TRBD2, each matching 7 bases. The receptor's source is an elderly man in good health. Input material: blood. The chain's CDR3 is CAIRAQGGASGGPYNEQFF. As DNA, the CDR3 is TGTGCCATCAGGGCGCAGGGGGGTGCTTCGGGGGGACCCTACAATGAGCAGTTCTTC.